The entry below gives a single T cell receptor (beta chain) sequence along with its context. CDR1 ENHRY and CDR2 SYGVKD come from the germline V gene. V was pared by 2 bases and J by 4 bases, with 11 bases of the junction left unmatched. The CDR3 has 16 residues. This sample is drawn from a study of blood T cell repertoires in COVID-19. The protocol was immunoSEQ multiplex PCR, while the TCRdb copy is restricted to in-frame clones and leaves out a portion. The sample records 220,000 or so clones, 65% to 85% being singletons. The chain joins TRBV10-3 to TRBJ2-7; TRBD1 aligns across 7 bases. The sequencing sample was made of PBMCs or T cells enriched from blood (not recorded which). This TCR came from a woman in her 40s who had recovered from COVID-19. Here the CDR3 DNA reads TGTGCCATCAGTGAGCCTGGGAGACAGGGTCATTACGAGCAGTACTTC. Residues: CAISEPGRQGHYEQYF.